This is a list of T cell receptor beta chains from one sample in a study of vaccination effects on CD4 cells after COVID-19. Their specific antigens are unknown. Method: immunoSEQ multiplex PCR; TCRdb's copy keeps in-frame clones and lacks some. The sample lists about 20,000 clones, less than 85% occurring once. The specimen comprised CD4+ T cells from PBMCs cultured with HCoV-229E spike peptides, sampled before COVID-19 vaccination. Source of these receptors: a human donor who received a COVID-19 vaccine. CDR3s include the opening cysteine and the closing phenylalanine or tryptophan. Each record gives: clone size, J gene, D gene, V gene, CDR3 DNA, CDR3 protein. D genes are given only for firm matches. Where a row states a size, it is once, few, many or the class of an expanded clone; other rows omit it.

abundance: few; j_gene: TRBJ2-1; d_gene: TRBD2; v_gene: TRBV19; CDR3nt: TGTGCCAGTAGTATAGAAGGACGGGAGGGTGTGTACAATGAGCAGTTCTTC; CDR3aa: CASSIEGREGVYNEQFF
abundance: .; j_gene: TRBJ1-2; d_gene: .; v_gene: TRBV10-3; CDR3nt: TGTGCCATCAGTGATGCTAACTATGGCTACACCTTC; CDR3aa: CAISDANYGYTF
abundance: .; j_gene: TRBJ2-3; d_gene: TRBD2; v_gene: TRBV7-8; CDR3nt: TGTGCCAGCAGCTTAGGTAGCGGGAGGGCCACAGATACGCAGTATTTT; CDR3aa: CASSLGSGRATDTQYF
abundance: few; j_gene: TRBJ2-3; d_gene: .; v_gene: TRBV7-6; CDR3nt: TGTGCCAGCAGCTTAGACGGGAAAAGCACAGATACGCAGTATTTT; CDR3aa: CASSLDGKSTDTQYF
abundance: .; j_gene: TRBJ2-7; d_gene: TRBD1; v_gene: TRBV5-1; CDR3nt: TGCGCCAGCAGCCCGGACCCCGGGACAGGGTCTTACGAGCAGTACTTC; CDR3aa: CASSPDPGTGSYEQYF
abundance: .; j_gene: TRBJ1-1; d_gene: .; v_gene: TRBV7-9; CDR3nt: TGTGCCAGCAGCTTAGGGGGGCGGGCCACTGAAGCTTTCTTT; CDR3aa: CASSLGGRATEAFF
abundance: .; j_gene: TRBJ2-2; d_gene: .; v_gene: TRBV1; CDR3nt: TGCACCAGCAGCCAAGGAACTAGCGGGAGGGCCACCGGGGAGCTGTTTTTT; CDR3aa: CTSSQGTSGRATGELFF
abundance: .; j_gene: TRBJ1-5; d_gene: TRBD1; v_gene: TRBV27; CDR3nt: TGTGCCAGCAGTGCCCGGACAGGGTATCAGCCCCAGCATTTT; CDR3aa: CASSARTGYQPQHF
abundance: .; j_gene: TRBJ1-1; d_gene: TRBD1; v_gene: TRBV7-8; CDR3nt: TGTGCCAGCAGCCCGGACAGGGGGCTCCTGGGCGCTGAAGCTTTCTTT; CDR3aa: CASSPDRGLLGAEAFF
abundance: .; j_gene: TRBJ2-5; d_gene: .; v_gene: TRBV30; CDR3nt: TGTGCCTGGAGTGCGGGGGCCCAAGAGACCCAGTACTTC; CDR3aa: CAWSAGAQETQYF
abundance: .; j_gene: TRBJ1-5; d_gene: .; v_gene: TRBV10-3; CDR3nt: TGTGCCAACGGGCCCGGGGGCCGGGAGCCCCAGCATTTT; CDR3aa: CANGPGGREPQHF
abundance: .; j_gene: TRBJ2-7; d_gene: TRBD1; v_gene: TRBV11-2; CDR3nt: TGTGCCAGCAGCCGGGACAGATCCTACGAGCAGTACTTC; CDR3aa: CASSRDRSYEQYF
abundance: .; j_gene: TRBJ1-1; d_gene: .; v_gene: TRBV6-5; CDR3nt: TGTGCCAGCAGTTATGGTTGGGACACTGAAGCTTTCTTT; CDR3aa: CASSYGWDTEAFF
abundance: .; j_gene: TRBJ2-3; d_gene: .; v_gene: TRBV7-8; CDR3nt: TGTGCCAGCAGCAAGCTAGCGTCTAGCACAGATACGCAGTATTTT; CDR3aa: CASSKLASSTDTQYF
abundance: .; j_gene: TRBJ2-3; d_gene: .; v_gene: TRBV5-1; CDR3nt: TGCGCCAGCAGCTTGTCCGGGACTTCTAGCACAGATACGCAGTATTTT; CDR3aa: CASSLSGTSSTDTQYF
abundance: few; j_gene: TRBJ1-3; d_gene: .; v_gene: TRBV5-6; CDR3nt: TGTGCCAGCAGCATTGGTGGGGGAACTGGAAACACCATATATTTT; CDR3aa: CASSIGGGTGNTIYF
abundance: few; j_gene: TRBJ1-5; d_gene: .; v_gene: TRBV30; CDR3nt: TGTGCCTGGAGTGAGGGAGACACGGGTGGCAATCAGCCCCAGCATTTT; CDR3aa: CAWSEGDTGGNQPQHF
abundance: .; j_gene: TRBJ2-5; d_gene: TRBD2; v_gene: TRBV12-3/TRBV12-4; CDR3nt: TGTGCCAGCAGGGACGGGGGGGAGACCCAGTACTTC; CDR3aa: CASRDGGETQYF
abundance: .; j_gene: TRBJ1-1; d_gene: TRBD1; v_gene: TRBV19; CDR3nt: TGTGCGATGACAGGGCAAGGCACTGAAGCTTTCTTT; CDR3aa: CAMTGQGTEAFF
abundance: .; j_gene: TRBJ2-6; d_gene: .; v_gene: TRBV7-6; CDR3nt: TGTGCCAGCAGCTTAGGGTACAGGGATGGTGGGGCCAACGTCCTGACTTTC; CDR3aa: CASSLGYRDGGANVLTF
abundance: .; j_gene: TRBJ2-5; d_gene: .; v_gene: TRBV18; CDR3nt: TGTGCCAGCTCACCCCAGCCAGGGCAAGAGACCCAGTACTTC; CDR3aa: CASSPQPGQETQYF
abundance: .; j_gene: TRBJ2-7; d_gene: .; v_gene: TRBV5-5; CDR3nt: TGTGCCAGCAGCTCGAACAGGGTGGTTTCGGGGGAGCAGTACTTC; CDR3aa: CASSSNRVVSGEQYF
abundance: .; j_gene: TRBJ1-6; d_gene: TRBD1; v_gene: TRBV19; CDR3nt: TGTGCCAGTACCAGGGGGCAGGGGGCCTCACCCCTCCACTTT; CDR3aa: CASTRGQGASPLHF
abundance: .; j_gene: TRBJ2-1; d_gene: TRBD2; v_gene: TRBV19; CDR3nt: TGTGCCAGTAGTACTGCGGGGGGTTTCTCCTACAATGAGCAGTTCTTC; CDR3aa: CASSTAGGFSYNEQFF
abundance: .; j_gene: TRBJ2-5; d_gene: .; v_gene: TRBV27; CDR3nt: TGTGCCAGCAGTTTATACGGCAGGGGTCGGGACCAAGAGACCCAGTACTTC; CDR3aa: CASSLYGRGRDQETQYF
abundance: once; j_gene: TRBJ1-2; d_gene: TRBD1; v_gene: TRBV2; CDR3nt: TGTGCCAGCAGTGCGCTACGACAGGGACTGGATGGCTACACCTTC; CDR3aa: CASSALRQGLDGYTF